The rows below give T cell receptor beta chains drawn from one sample of a study of blood T cell repertoires in COVID-19. Produced via immunoSEQ multiplex PCR; TCRdb's table is partial and in-frame only. The sample holds about 230,000 clones; 85% to 90% are singletons and the top ten take around 10%. The source material was peripheral blood. These receptors came from a man aged 50 or older with COVID-19, enrolled during active disease. CDR3s include the opening cysteine and the closing phenylalanine or tryptophan. The D gene is left open where the match is weak. A clone size is listed for some rows: how often the clone was seen (once, few, many), or a class if it is expanded.

J gene: TRBJ1-1
clone size: NA
D gene: NA
V gene: TRBV6-5
CDR3 DNA: TGTGCCAGCAGGAGGGGGTGGCGGACTGAAGCTTTCTTT
CDR3 protein: CASRRGWRTEAFF

J gene: TRBJ1-6
clone size: NA
D gene: TRBD1
V gene: TRBV4-2
CDR3 DNA: TGTGCCAGCAGCCATGGACAGGGGAATTCACCCCTCCACTTT
CDR3 protein: CASSHGQGNSPLHF

J gene: TRBJ2-1
clone size: NA
D gene: TRBD2
V gene: TRBV4-3
CDR3 DNA: TGCGCCAGCAGCCAAGATCGCCTAGCGGGGACCAATGAGCAGTTCTTC
CDR3 protein: CASSQDRLAGTNEQFF

J gene: TRBJ2-1
clone size: NA
D gene: TRBD2
V gene: TRBV6-5
CDR3 DNA: TGTGCCAGCTTAGAGCGGGAGGTGTACAATGAGCAGTTCTTC
CDR3 protein: CASLEREVYNEQFF

J gene: TRBJ2-1
clone size: NA
D gene: TRBD2
V gene: TRBV9
CDR3 DNA: TGTGCCAGCAGGAAGACGGTTTATGACGGGGGGGAGCAGTTCTTC
CDR3 protein: CASRKTVYDGGEQFF

J gene: TRBJ2-1
clone size: NA
D gene: TRBD2
V gene: TRBV7-9
CDR3 DNA: TGTGCCAGCAGCTTAGTCGGCGGGAGATGGAATGAGCAGTTCTTC
CDR3 protein: CASSLVGGRWNEQFF

J gene: TRBJ1-2
clone size: NA
D gene: TRBD1
V gene: TRBV7-9
CDR3 DNA: TGTGCCAGTACGCCGGGACAGGAGTATGGCTACACCTTC
CDR3 protein: CASTPGQEYGYTF

J gene: TRBJ2-3
clone size: NA
D gene: TRBD2
V gene: TRBV4-1
CDR3 DNA: TGCGCCAGCAGCTACGGACTAGCGAGCACAGATACGCAGTATTTT
CDR3 protein: CASSYGLASTDTQYF

J gene: TRBJ2-2
clone size: NA
D gene: TRBD1
V gene: TRBV29-1
CDR3 DNA: TGCAGCGTCCCCGGGACAGGGGTAAACACCGGGGAGCTGTTTTTT
CDR3 protein: CSVPGTGVNTGELFF

J gene: TRBJ1-3
clone size: NA
D gene: TRBD1
V gene: TRBV28
CDR3 DNA: TGTGCCAGCAGCCCGGGACAGGGCGGAAACACCATATATTTT
CDR3 protein: CASSPGQGGNTIYF

J gene: TRBJ1-3
clone size: once
D gene: TRBD1
V gene: TRBV18
CDR3 DNA: TGTGCCAGCTCACAAAGCTCCGGGACAGGCCCCTCTGGAAACACCATATATTTT
CDR3 protein: CASSQSSGTGPSGNTIYF

J gene: TRBJ1-4
clone size: NA
D gene: TRBD1
V gene: TRBV27
CDR3 DNA: TGTGCCAGCAGTTCCGCTGGACAGGGAGGTGAAAAACTGTTTTTT
CDR3 protein: CASSSAGQGGEKLFF

J gene: TRBJ2-7
clone size: NA
D gene: NA
V gene: TRBV21-1
CDR3 DNA: TGTGCCAGCAGCAAAGTGGGACTAGCGGGAGGGCTATATACCTACGAGCAGTACTTC
CDR3 protein: CASSKVGLAGGLYTYEQYF

J gene: TRBJ1-2
clone size: NA
D gene: NA
V gene: TRBV19
CDR3 DNA: TGTGCCAGTAGTACCGACGGGAGGACTAACTATGGCTACACCTTC
CDR3 protein: CASSTDGRTNYGYTF

J gene: TRBJ2-3
clone size: few
D gene: TRBD2
V gene: TRBV19
CDR3 DNA: TGTGCCAGTAGTATCCCCGGGCTAGCGGGAGGCACAGATACGCAGTATTTT
CDR3 protein: CASSIPGLAGGTDTQYF

J gene: TRBJ2-1
clone size: once
D gene: TRBD2
V gene: TRBV4-2
CDR3 DNA: TGTGCCAGCAGCCAGAGGGGACCGGGGGGAATCTCCTACAATGAGCAGTTCTTC
CDR3 protein: CASSQRGPGGISYNEQFF

J gene: TRBJ2-1
clone size: NA
D gene: TRBD2
V gene: TRBV7-3
CDR3 DNA: TGTGCCAGCAGCCCTGCCGGACTAGCGGGAGGGCCTTACAATGAGCAGTTCTTC
CDR3 protein: CASSPAGLAGGPYNEQFF

J gene: TRBJ2-1
clone size: NA
D gene: TRBD2
V gene: TRBV5-4
CDR3 DNA: TGTGCCAGCAGCCCCGGCGGACTAGCGGGGGGGTTAAATGAGCAGTTCTTC
CDR3 protein: CASSPGGLAGGLNEQFF

J gene: TRBJ2-2
clone size: NA
D gene: TRBD1
V gene: TRBV10-1
CDR3 DNA: TGCGCCAGCAGTGGACAGGGGGCTGCCGGGGAGCTGTTTTTT
CDR3 protein: CASSGQGAAGELFF

J gene: TRBJ2-2
clone size: NA
D gene: TRBD2
V gene: TRBV9
CDR3 DNA: TGTGCCAGCAGCACCTCCCGGGACTACAGGATCGGGGAGCTGTTTTTT
CDR3 protein: CASSTSRDYRIGELFF

J gene: TRBJ2-1
clone size: NA
D gene: NA
V gene: TRBV7-2
CDR3 DNA: TGTGCCAGCAGCTTACCGTCTCGAATAGTCTCCTACAATGAGCAGTTCTTC
CDR3 protein: CASSLPSRIVSYNEQFF

J gene: TRBJ2-7
clone size: NA
D gene: TRBD2
V gene: TRBV3-1/TRBV3-2
CDR3 DNA: TGTGCCAGCAGCCCGGGGACTAGTTCCTACGAGCAGTACTTC
CDR3 protein: CASSPGTSSYEQYF

J gene: TRBJ1-2
clone size: NA
D gene: NA
V gene: TRBV6-2/TRBV6-3
CDR3 DNA: TGTGCCAGCAGTACAACCAGTCAGGGAGGGGATGGCTACACCTTC
CDR3 protein: CASSTTSQGGDGYTF

J gene: TRBJ2-7
clone size: NA
D gene: TRBD1
V gene: TRBV4-2
CDR3 DNA: TGTGCCAGCAGCCAAGACCCGGGACAGACCCACTACGAGCAGTACTTC
CDR3 protein: CASSQDPGQTHYEQYF

J gene: TRBJ2-1
clone size: NA
D gene: TRBD1
V gene: TRBV19
CDR3 DNA: TGTGCCAGTAGACTCGGGACAGGTAGCTCCTACAATGAGCAGTTCTTC
CDR3 protein: CASRLGTGSSYNEQFF

J gene: TRBJ1-3
clone size: NA
D gene: NA
V gene: TRBV3-1/TRBV3-2
CDR3 DNA: TGTGCCAGCAGCCAAGGACAGAGCTCTGGAAACACCATATATTTT
CDR3 protein: CASSQGQSSGNTIYF

J gene: TRBJ2-5
clone size: NA
D gene: NA
V gene: TRBV7-7
CDR3 DNA: TGTGCCAGCAGCTTTCGGCGGGGAGAGACCCAGTACTTC
CDR3 protein: CASSFRRGETQYF

J gene: TRBJ1-1
clone size: NA
D gene: TRBD1
V gene: TRBV28
CDR3 DNA: TGTGCCAGCAGCCCTTACCTACAGGGGGCAGCCAGGGCGGGGAACACTGAAGCTTTCTTT
CDR3 protein: CASSPYLQGAARAGNTEAFF

J gene: TRBJ1-5
clone size: NA
D gene: NA
V gene: TRBV28
CDR3 DNA: TGTGCCAGCAGTTCTTCCTCGGGTAGCAATCAGCCCCAGCATTTT
CDR3 protein: CASSSSSGSNQPQHF

J gene: TRBJ2-1
clone size: NA
D gene: TRBD1
V gene: TRBV19
CDR3 DNA: TGTGCCAGTAGTACCCGGACAGGGCCCAATGAGCAGTTCTTC
CDR3 protein: CASSTRTGPNEQFF

J gene: TRBJ2-2
clone size: NA
D gene: NA
V gene: TRBV11-2
CDR3 DNA: TGTGCCAGCAGCCTACTTAGGGGGACCGGGGAGCTGTTTTTT
CDR3 protein: CASSLLRGTGELFF

J gene: TRBJ1-1
clone size: NA
D gene: NA
V gene: TRBV15
CDR3 DNA: TGTGCCACCAGCAGGAAAGGAGGCACTGAAGCTTTCTTT
CDR3 protein: CATSRKGGTEAFF

J gene: TRBJ1-3
clone size: NA
D gene: NA
V gene: TRBV6-6
CDR3 DNA: TGTGCCAGTGGGGGGGCATCGGGAAACACCATATATTTT
CDR3 protein: CASGGASGNTIYF

J gene: TRBJ1-1
clone size: few
D gene: NA
V gene: TRBV28
CDR3 DNA: TGTGCCAGCAGTCTCCCAGGGAGGTGGAACACTGAAGCTTTCTTT
CDR3 protein: CASSLPGRWNTEAFF

J gene: TRBJ1-6
clone size: NA
D gene: TRBD1
V gene: TRBV5-4
CDR3 DNA: TGTGCCAGCAGTACACAGGGGACGGGGTCACCCCTCCACTTT
CDR3 protein: CASSTQGTGSPLHF

J gene: TRBJ2-3
clone size: NA
D gene: TRBD2
V gene: TRBV6-5
CDR3 DNA: TGTGCCAGCAGTTTAGTACTAGCGGGCACAGATACGCAGTATTTT
CDR3 protein: CASSLVLAGTDTQYF

J gene: TRBJ1-4
clone size: NA
D gene: TRBD1
V gene: TRBV4-3
CDR3 DNA: TGCGCCAGCAGCCCACAGGGGAGGGAAAAACTGTTTTTT
CDR3 protein: CASSPQGREKLFF

J gene: TRBJ2-2
clone size: NA
D gene: NA
V gene: TRBV10-3
CDR3 DNA: TGTGCCATCAGTGAAGGGGCTACGAACACCGGGGAGCTGTTTTTT
CDR3 protein: CAISEGATNTGELFF

J gene: TRBJ1-4
clone size: NA
D gene: TRBD1
V gene: TRBV7-2
CDR3 DNA: TGTGCCAGCAGCTTAGGGGACAGGGGAAATGAAAAACTGTTTTTT
CDR3 protein: CASSLGDRGNEKLFF

J gene: TRBJ2-1
clone size: NA
D gene: TRBD2
V gene: TRBV3-1/TRBV3-2
CDR3 DNA: TGTGCCAGCAGCGCGGGGGGGCGGGAGCAGTTCTTC
CDR3 protein: CASSAGGREQFF

J gene: TRBJ1-1
clone size: NA
D gene: TRBD1
V gene: TRBV12-3/TRBV12-4
CDR3 DNA: TGTGCCGGGTCGAAGGGGGCAAACACTGAAGCTTTCTTT
CDR3 protein: CAGSKGANTEAFF

J gene: TRBJ1-2
clone size: NA
D gene: TRBD1
V gene: TRBV5-1
CDR3 DNA: TGCGCCAGCAGCTTGACAGGGGACTTCTACACCTTC
CDR3 protein: CASSLTGDFYTF

J gene: TRBJ1-1
clone size: few
D gene: NA
V gene: TRBV9
CDR3 DNA: TGTGCCAGCAGCGTAGTTAGCAGGGTGAACACTGAAGCTTTCTTT
CDR3 protein: CASSVVSRVNTEAFF

J gene: TRBJ1-1
clone size: NA
D gene: NA
V gene: TRBV6-1
CDR3 DNA: TGTGCCAGCAGTGAACTTTTAGGGGCAAGTGAAGCTTTCTTT
CDR3 protein: CASSELLGASEAFF

J gene: TRBJ2-1
clone size: NA
D gene: NA
V gene: TRBV7-3
CDR3 DNA: TGTGCCAGCAGCCCGGGCGGTCTAGCCAATGAGCAGTTCTTC
CDR3 protein: CASSPGGLANEQFF

J gene: TRBJ2-2
clone size: NA
D gene: NA
V gene: TRBV5-1
CDR3 DNA: TGCGCCAGCAGCTTGCCGGCAGGGAACACCGGGGAGCTGTTTTTT
CDR3 protein: CASSLPAGNTGELFF

J gene: TRBJ2-3
clone size: NA
D gene: NA
V gene: TRBV29-1
CDR3 DNA: TGCAGCGTTGAAGATTTCGCCCCCGGTGGAGATACGCAGTATTTT
CDR3 protein: CSVEDFAPGGDTQYF

J gene: TRBJ2-7
clone size: once
D gene: NA
V gene: TRBV11-3
CDR3 DNA: TGTGCCAGCAGCCTTGGAGGGGGCGCATCCTACGAGCAGTACTTC
CDR3 protein: CASSLGGGASYEQYF

J gene: TRBJ1-2
clone size: NA
D gene: NA
V gene: TRBV27
CDR3 DNA: TGTGCCAGCAGAGCATTCGACAGTTCTTATGGCTACACCTTC
CDR3 protein: CASRAFDSSYGYTF

J gene: TRBJ1-5
clone size: NA
D gene: TRBD1
V gene: TRBV19
CDR3 DNA: TGTGCCAGTAGTACCCAGGGGGTTATTAATCAGCCCCAGCATTTT
CDR3 protein: CASSTQGVINQPQHF

J gene: TRBJ2-2
clone size: NA
D gene: NA
V gene: TRBV27
CDR3 DNA: TGTGCCAGCAGGATAGGAACAGGGTGGACCGGGGAGCTGTTTTTT
CDR3 protein: CASRIGTGWTGELFF

J gene: TRBJ2-3
clone size: NA
D gene: TRBD1
V gene: TRBV4-2
CDR3 DNA: TGTGCCAGCAGCAAAGGACAGGAGGGCACAGATACGCAGTATTTT
CDR3 protein: CASSKGQEGTDTQYF

J gene: TRBJ1-1
clone size: once
D gene: NA
V gene: TRBV6-5
CDR3 DNA: TGTGCCAGCAGACGCACACGAAACACTGAAGCTTTCTTT
CDR3 protein: CASRRTRNTEAFF